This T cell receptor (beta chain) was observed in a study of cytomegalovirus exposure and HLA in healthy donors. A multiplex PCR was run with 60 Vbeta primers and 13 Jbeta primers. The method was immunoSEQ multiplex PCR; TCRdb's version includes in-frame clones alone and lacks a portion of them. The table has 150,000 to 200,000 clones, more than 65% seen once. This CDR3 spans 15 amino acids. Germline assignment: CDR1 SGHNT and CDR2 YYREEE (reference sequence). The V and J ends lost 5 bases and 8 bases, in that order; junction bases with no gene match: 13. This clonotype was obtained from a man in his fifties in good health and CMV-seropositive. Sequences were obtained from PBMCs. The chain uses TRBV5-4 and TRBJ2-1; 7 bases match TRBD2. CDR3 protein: CASRFRGGVSDEQFF. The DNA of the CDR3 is TGTGCCAGCAGGTTCCGGGGAGGGGTCTCGGATGAGCAGTTCTTC. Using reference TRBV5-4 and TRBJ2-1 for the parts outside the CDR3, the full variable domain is ETGVTQSPTHLIKTRGQQVTLRCSSQSGHNTVSWYQQALGQGPQFIFQYYREEENGRGNFPPRFSGLQFPNYSSELNVNALELDDSALYLCASRFRGGVSDEQFFGPGTRLTVL.